The next 29 T cell receptor beta chains were all read from a single sample in a study of graft-versus-host responses after intestinal transplantation. TCRdb keeps only in-frame clones here, not all; method: immunoSEQ multiplex PCR. The table records approximately 77,000 clones, approximately 88% of them present only once. Their antigens remain unidentified. Sample: unstimulated CD4+ T cells sorted from spleen or lymph node cells, taken before intestinal transplant. These receptor sequences come from a human donor who received an intestinal transplant.

The J gene is TRBJ2-2, the V gene TRBV19; perhaps TRBD1 as D (6 bases). Germline assignment: CDR1 LNHDA and CDR2 SQIVND (reference sequence). The CDR3 extends over 14 amino acids. V was shortened by 8 bases and J by 1 base, with 11 bases between the two germline ends. CDR3 coding DNA: TGTGCCAGTCGTCCGGGACAGAACACCGGGGAGCTGTTTTTT. Protein sequence: CASRPGQNTGELFF.

CDR3 sequence: CASSRTGSNEQFF. The CDR3 DNA reads TGTGCCAGCAGCAGGACAGGGAGCAATGAGCAGTTCTTC. V gene TRBV7-9 combines with J gene TRBJ2-1; TRBD1 matches at 8 bases. Germline CDR1 reads SEHNR; CDR2 reads FQNEAQ (reference sequence). This CDR3 is 13 amino acids long. V shed 5 bases, J shed 6 bases, and the junction held 3 bases outside the gene matches.

The chain uses TRBV19 and TRBJ1-6; weak D call: TRBD1 (6 bases). Germline CDR1 reads LNHDA; CDR2 reads SQIVND (reference sequence). Trimming stripped 10 bases from V and 3 bases from J, with 10 bases between. The CDR3 is 13 amino acids. Here the CDR3 reads CATGQSYNSPLHF. In DNA, the CDR3 is TGTGCCACCGGACAGAGCTATAATTCACCCCTCCACTTT.

This clone was recorded only once. The gene calls are TRBV7-6 and TRBJ1-3; D call uncertain. The V and J ends lost 2 bases and 0 bases respectively, with 8 bases between them. The CDR3 has 15 residues. Germline lookup yields CDR1 SGHVS and CDR2 FNYEAQ. This CDR3 is CASSLSGISGNTIYF. The CDR3, as DNA: TGTGCCAGCAGCTTATCGGGGATCTCTGGAAACACCATATATTTT.

The chain has TRBV7-3 and TRBJ2-2; 15 bases fit TRBD2. Trimming took 5 bases from V and 7 from J; bases not matched to a gene: 5. Looked up from germline, CDR1 is SGHTA and CDR2 is FQGTGA. The CDR3 has 16 amino acids. The chain's CDR3 is CASSPGLAGGGGELFF. CDR3 in DNA: TGTGCCAGCAGCCCAGGACTAGCGGGAGGGGGCGGGGAGCTGTTTTTT. Variable domain in full (rest from reference TRBV7-3 and TRBJ2-2): GAGVSQTPSNKVTEKGKYVELRCDPISGHTALYWYRQSLGQGPEFLIYFQGTGAADDSGLPNDRFFAVRPEGSVSTLKIQRTERGDSAVYLCASSPGLAGGGGELFFGEGSRLTVL.

This sequence joins TRBV5-1 and TRBJ2-5; TRBD2 matches at 9 bases. Per germline, CDR1 SGHRS and CDR2 YFSETQ. Losses at the gene ends were 3 bases for V and 5 bases for J; bases not matched to a gene: 8. The CDR3 is 15 residues long. This chain's CDR3 is CASSSSAGGRETQYF. DNA of the CDR3: TGCGCCAGCAGCTCGTCCGCGGGGGGGAGGGAGACCCAGTACTTC.

V gene TRBV2 combines with J gene TRBJ1-2; D not certain. Trimming took off 6 bases at V and 5 bases at J, with 10 bases between the two ends. The CDR3 runs 12 residues. Germline V gene data show CDR1 as SNHLY and CDR2 as FYNNEI. CDR3 loop: CASRRAGYGYTF. CDR3 in DNA: TGTGCCAGCAGGAGGGCCGGTTATGGCTACACCTTC.

The V and J genes are TRBV6-6 and TRBJ2-7, with D perhaps matching TRBD1 (5 bases). Per germline, CDR1 MNHNY and CDR2 SVGAGI (reference sequence). The CDR3 is made up of 12 amino acids. The germline V and J ends were trimmed by 8 bases and 0 bases, with 8 bases remaining between them. CDR3 residues: CASSTGSYEQYF. The DNA for the CDR3 is TGTGCCAGCTCAACAGGCTCCTACGAGCAGTACTTC.

The chain has TRBV7-2 and TRBJ2-3; no reliable D call. The length of the CDR3 is 13 residues. V lost 5 bases and J 7 bases, leaving 13 bases between the germline ends. Looked up from germline, CDR1 is SGHTA and CDR2 is FQGNSA. The CDR3 DNA follows: TGTGCCAGCAGCCCCCAGAACCCATATACGCAGTATTTT. It yields the protein CASSPQNPYTQYF.

The chain links TRBV19 to TRBJ1-5; TRBD1 matches at 8 bases. The CDR3 covers 16 residues. Germline values: CDR1 LNHDA, CDR2 SQIVND (reference sequence). V dropped 4 bases and J dropped 0; count of bases not matched to a gene: 5. The CDR3 DNA is TGTGCCAGTAGTACCCGGACAGGGAGTAGCAATCAGCCCCAGCATTTT. Its protein is CASSTRTGSSNQPQHF.

This clone showed up just once. The chain is built from TRBV11-2 and TRBJ2-7; a weak D match, TRBD2 (5 bases). V dropped 0 bases and J dropped 7 bases, with 10 bases sitting between them. This CDR3 comprises 13 residues. From germline, CDR1 is SGHAT and CDR2 FQNNGV. CDR3 loop: CASSLERTGEQYF. The CDR3 DNA is TGTGCCAGCAGCTTAGAGAGGACTGGAGAGCAGTACTTC.

This clone was seen only a few times. The V call is TRBV5-6, the J call TRBJ2-7, with 9 bases matching TRBD1. V lost 4 bases to trimming and J lost 5 bases; unmatched junction nucleotides: 10. The length of the CDR3 is 15 residues. Germline-derived CDR1 and CDR2 are SGHDT and YYEEEE. This CDR3 is CASSVLQGARNEQYF. As DNA, the CDR3 is TGTGCCAGCAGCGTCTTACAGGGGGCGCGGAACGAGCAGTACTTC.

The chain uses TRBV29-1 and TRBJ2-3; no reliable D call. The CDR3 totals 12 residues. Trimming cost V 3 bases and J 1 base, with 5 bases left between them. Germline lookup yields CDR1 SQVTM and CDR2 ANQGSEA. The CDR3 region is CSVDLGTDTQYF. The CDR3 DNA follows: TGCAGCGTTGATTTAGGCACAGATACGCAGTATTTT.

V gene TRBV6-5 combines with J gene TRBJ1-4; TRBD1 is a possible D gene (6 bases). Germline CDR1 reads MNHEY; CDR2 reads SVGAGI. Between the trimmed V and J ends, which lost 0 bases and 8 bases, there was a span of 13 bases. The CDR3 has 15 amino acids. CDR3: CASSYSGGFTEKLFF. In DNA form, the CDR3 reads TGTGCCAGCAGTTACTCAGGGGGTTTCACCGAAAAACTGTTTTTT.

The CDR3 bases are TGTGCCTGGTTACTCAGGGGCGGGAATTCACCCCTCCACTTT. This gives the protein CAWLLRGGNSPLHF. The chain combines TRBV30 with TRBJ1-6, with D maybe TRBD1 (6 bases). Trimming left V 5 bases short and J 7 bases short, with 15 bases between. The CDR3 loop spans 14 amino acids. The germline V gene encodes CDR1 GTSNPN and CDR2 SVGIG (reference sequence).

CDR3 in amino acids: CASSLGARVGANVLTF. CDR3 bases: TGTGCCAGCAGCTTAGGGGCCAGGGTCGGGGCCAACGTCCTGACTTTC. V usage is TRBV7-8 and J usage is TRBJ2-6; a possible D gene is TRBD1 (5 bases). Trimming removed 1 base from V and 4 bases from J, with 11 bases in between. This CDR3 spans 16 amino acids. Germline-derived CDR1 and CDR2 are SGHVS and FQNEAQ.

The rearrangement joins TRBV27 to TRBJ1-5; perhaps TRBD1 as D (5 bases). V was trimmed by 0 bases and J by 2 bases, leaving 8 bases between them. The CDR3 runs 15 residues. Germline-derived CDR1 and CDR2 are MNHEY and SMNVEV (reference sequence). CDR3 region: CASSLSGQRNQPQHF. CDR3 coding DNA: TGTGCCAGCAGTTTATCGGGGCAGCGCAATCAGCCCCAGCATTTT.

The chain has TRBV28 and TRBJ2-7; D is perhaps TRBD2 (6 bases). This CDR3 has 14 amino acids. Germline-derived CDR1 and CDR2 are MDHEN and SYDVKM. V was shortened by 3 bases and J by 0 bases, with 9 bases between the two germline ends. CDR3 loop: CASSFGGRSYEQYF. CDR3 in DNA: TGTGCCAGCAGTTTTGGAGGGCGCTCCTACGAGCAGTACTTC.

V gene TRBV19 combines with J gene TRBJ1-5; 10 bases map to TRBD1. The CDR3 has 15 amino acids. The V gene's germline CDR1 is LNHDA and CDR2 SQIVND (reference sequence). Trimming took 5 bases from V and 6 from J; bases not matched to a gene: 7. CDR3 nucleotides: TGTGCCAGTAGTGCGAGACAGGGGGCCGCTCAGCCCCAGCATTTT. As protein: CASSARQGAAQPQHF.

The chain has TRBV18 and TRBJ2-7; a possible D gene is TRBD1 (6 bases). Germline CDR1 and CDR2: KGHSH and LQKENI. The V gene lost 1 base and the J gene lost 6 bases, with 13 bases spanning the gap. The CDR3 sequence is 14 residues long. The CDR3 region is CASSPRQGSGEQYF. In DNA, the CDR3 is TGTGCCAGCTCACCACGCCAGGGGAGCGGCGAGCAGTACTTC.

V is TRBV28 and J is TRBJ2-5; 7 positions match TRBD2. The trim removed 1 base at V and 2 bases at J, leaving 7 bases unmatched. Germline CDR1 is MDHEN and CDR2 is SYDVKM. The CDR3 sequence is 16 residues long. CDR3: CASSLSASGIQETQYF. For the CDR3, the DNA is TGTGCCAGCAGTTTATCGGCTAGCGGTATACAAGAGACCCAGTACTTC.

This clone showed up just a few times. V usage is TRBV18 and J usage is TRBJ2-6; 8 bases fit TRBD1. Germline CDR1 and CDR2: KGHSH and LQKENI. The CDR3 runs 17 residues. Unmatched junction bases numbered 5, after V lost 4 bases and J lost 0 bases. CDR3 nucleotides: TGTGCCAGCTCACTTGACAGGGGCCGCTCTGGGGCCAACGTCCTGACTTTC. Protein: CASSLDRGRSGANVLTF.

This clone was seen a single time. The chain joins TRBV15 to TRBJ1-5; a possible D gene is TRBD1 (5 bases). CDR3 size: 15 residues. Germline V gene sequence: CDR1 LNHNV, CDR2 YYDKDF (reference sequence). With 0 bases removed from V and 4 bases from J, the gap between germline ends came to 10 bases. CDR3 residues: CATSREDTGNQPQHF. The CDR3 DNA reads as TGTGCCACCAGCAGAGAAGACACAGGTAATCAGCCCCAGCATTTT.

This chain connects TRBV7-8 to TRBJ2-7; 9 bases align to TRBD1. With 8 bases clipped from V and 1 base from J, the junction kept 9 bases outside the gene matches. The V gene's germline CDR1 is SGHVS and CDR2 FQNEAQ. CDR3 length: 15 amino acids. The CDR3 nucleotides read TGTGCCAGCTTACCGGGACAGGGCTTATCCTACGAGCAGTACTTC. Translation gives CASLPGQGLSYEQYF.

The table lists this clone with a few counts. V is TRBV4-1 and J is TRBJ2-7, with 9 nucleotides matching TRBD1. The germline V gene has CDR1 MGHRA and CDR2 YSYEKL. The trim removed 1 base at V and 2 bases at J, leaving 6 bases unmatched. This CDR3 spans 16 amino acids. The CDR3 coding sequence is TGCGCCAGCAGCCAAGTCCCGGGACAGGGTACCTACGAGCAGTACTTC. Its translation: CASSQVPGQGTYEQYF.

The J gene is TRBJ2-2, the V gene TRBV6-1, with 12 bases fitting TRBD2. This CDR3 has 15 residues. Germline CDR1 and CDR2: MNHNS and SASEGT. With 6 bases clipped from V and 7 bases from J, the junction kept 6 bases outside the gene matches. CDR3 DNA: TGTGCCAGCAGGGTAAAGACTAGCGGGGGCGGGGAGCTGTTTTTT. As protein: CASRVKTSGGGELFF.

The gene calls are TRBV4-1 and TRBJ2-1; 9 bases match TRBD1. V lost 4 bases and J lost 3; bases outside the gene matches: 10. CDR1 is MGHRA and CDR2 is YSYEKL in the germline V gene. The CDR3 has 17 residues. CDR3 bases: TGCGCCAGCAGCCCCTTAGTAGGGACAGGGAGCTACAATGAGCAGTTCTTC. Translated, it gives CASSPLVGTGSYNEQFF.

J is TRBJ2-1 and V is TRBV5-1; 11 bases align to TRBD2. Germline V gene sequence: CDR1 SGHRS, CDR2 YFSETQ. Trimming removed 0 bases from V and 10 bases from J; junction bases left unmatched: 3. This CDR3 spans 14 amino acids. In DNA, the CDR3 is TGCGCCAGCAGCTTGGTTACTAGCGGGGGAGAGCAGTTCTTC. This translates into CASSLVTSGGEQFF.

The CDR3 here is CASREGGTYEQYF. The DNA for the CDR3 is TGTGCCAGCCGGGAGGGCGGAACCTACGAGCAGTACTTC. The rearrangement uses TRBV28 and TRBJ2-7, with 8 bases fitting TRBD2. V gave up 8 bases and J gave up 2 bases; unmatched junction bases: 5. Per the germline V gene, CDR1 is MDHEN and CDR2 is SYDVKM. CDR3 size: 13 residues. The full variable domain, its missing parts supplied by reference TRBV28 and TRBJ2-7, is DVKVTQSSRYLVKRTGEKVFLECVQDMDHENMFWYRQDPGLGLRLIYFSYDVKMKEKGDIPEGYSVSREKKERFSLILESASTNQTSMYLCASREGGTYEQYFGPGTRLTVT.